This TCR beta chain was sequenced in a study of blood T cell repertoires in COVID-19. Clones were read by immunoSEQ multiplex PCR, and TCRdb kept only the in-frame ones, dropping some. Of roughly 300,000 clones in the sample, roughly 86% are singletons; the top ten hold 7.8%. Within the sample, this clone is medium-sized. V was cut by 3 bases and J by 5 bases, with 17 bases left in between. CDR3 size: 15 residues. Germline CDR1 reads LGHNA; CDR2 reads YSLEER. The receptor was derived from a woman aged 45-65 years who had recovered from COVID-19. The sample comprised peripheral blood. The chain recombines TRBV4-3 with TRBJ2-7, with D possibly TRBD2 on 5 matching bases. The CDR3 DNA follows: TGCGCCAGCAGCCACCAACTGGAGGCAGTAGACGAGCAGTACTTC. Translating it yields CASSHQLEAVDEQYF.